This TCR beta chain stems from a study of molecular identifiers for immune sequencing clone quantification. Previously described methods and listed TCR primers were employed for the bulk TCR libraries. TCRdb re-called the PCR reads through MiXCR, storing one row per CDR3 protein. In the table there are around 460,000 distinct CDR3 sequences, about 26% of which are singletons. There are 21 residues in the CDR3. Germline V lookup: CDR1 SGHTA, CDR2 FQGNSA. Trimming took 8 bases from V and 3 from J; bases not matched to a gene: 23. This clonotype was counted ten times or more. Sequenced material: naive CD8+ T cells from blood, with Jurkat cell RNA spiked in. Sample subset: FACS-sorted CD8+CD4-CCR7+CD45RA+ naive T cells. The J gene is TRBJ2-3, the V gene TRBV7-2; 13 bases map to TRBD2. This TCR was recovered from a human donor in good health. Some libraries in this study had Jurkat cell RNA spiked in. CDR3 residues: CASRPRTSGSWGVFGTDTQYF. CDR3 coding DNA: TGTGCCAGCCGCCCACGGACTAGCGGGAGTTGGGGAGTCTTTGGAACAGATACGCAGTATTTT.